This entry is about one T cell receptor beta chain. The target antigen is unknown. The data stem from a study of T cell responses to AZD1222 COVID-19 vaccine. Clones were read by immunoSEQ multiplex PCR, and TCRdb kept only the in-frame ones, dropping some. The data contain over 120,000 clones, about 90% of them singletons. The CDR3 runs to 14 residues. Trimming took off 3 bases at V and 6 bases at J, with 11 bases between the two ends. Germline V gene sequence: CDR1 SEHNR, CDR2 FQNEAQ (reference sequence). Study-level findings and limits: Among spike-specific TCRs, nearly half reportedly target unmutated variant regions. It should be noted that donors were predominantly white British and more often female, and clonal diversity was possibly underestimated.

Specimen: peripheral blood, collected on day 0 of AZD1222 vaccination. This clonotype was obtained from an adult in good health. The V and J genes are TRBV7-9 and TRBJ1-4, with D hard to call. CDR3 loop: CASSFGTGDEKLFF. DNA for the CDR3: TGTGCCAGCAGCTTTGGAACCGGGGATGAAAAACTGTTTTTT.